This TCR beta chain was identified during a study of cytomegalovirus exposure and HLA in healthy donors. Study conclusions and caveats: Researchers reported in a later analysis that common viral pathogens appeared linked to several top clusters. In a later analysis, at a false discovery rate of 0.05, approximately 18,000 TCR beta sequences were associated with HLA alleles. Immune exposure data for these donors was limited to CMV serostatus.

In the PCR, 60 Vbeta and 13 Jbeta primers were used. Produced via immunoSEQ multiplex PCR; TCRdb's table is partial and in-frame only. The data hold fewer than 55,000 clones, with about 71% observed a single time. Comment on this clone: The antigen is undetermined.

CDR1 SGHTA and CDR2 FQGNSA come from the germline V gene. There are 14 residues in the CDR3. With 5 bases removed from V and 3 bases from J, the gap between germline ends came to 13 bases. This rearrangement joins TRBV7-2 to TRBJ1-1; D uncertain. The receptor was isolated from a woman aged 50 to 60 in good health and CMV-seropositive. Sequencing was performed on PBMCs. CDR3 sequence reads: CASSLMRADTEAFF. Here the CDR3 DNA reads TGTGCCAGCAGCCTAATGAGGGCGGACACTGAAGCTTTCTTT.